A selection of T cell receptor beta chains follows, all from one sample in a study of shared clonotypes between healthy human individuals. Sequencing used immunoSEQ multiplex PCR; TCRdb keeps in-frame clones, though not all of them. The sample has roughly 1,600,000 clones, approximately 98.5% seen once. The specimen was naive CD4+ T cells sorted from blood. The receptors were gathered from a man between 25 and 39 years old in good health. Both conserved end residues are part of each CDR3. D genes are given only for firm matches. Expanded clones are given a class, and other clones once, few, many or no size at all.

TRBV2	TRBD2	NA	TRBJ2-1	CASSDPSGSNEQFF	TGTGCCAGCAGTGATCCTAGCGGGAGCAATGAGCAGTTCTTC
TRBV28	NA	NA	TRBJ1-2	CASRPEDYGYTF	TGTGCCAGCCGGCCGGAGGACTATGGCTACACCTTC
TRBV4-3	NA	NA	TRBJ1-5	CASSQVGGPGQPQHF	TGCGCCAGCAGCCAAGTGGGAGGGCCGGGTCAGCCCCAGCATTTT
TRBV6-5	NA	NA	TRBJ2-7	CASSYGGGSRVDQYF	TGTGCCAGCAGTTACGGTGGCGGGTCGCGGGTCGACCAGTACTTC
TRBV7-3	NA	NA	TRBJ1-1	CASSLLGSGTEAFF	TGTGCCAGCAGCTTGCTGGGATCGGGGACTGAAGCTTTCTTT
TRBV20-1	NA	NA	TRBJ2-7	CSARGHEQYF	TGCAGTGCCAGAGGCCACGAGCAGTACTTC
TRBV20-1	NA	NA	TRBJ1-1	CSALDRNGAFF	TGCAGTGCCCTAGACAGGAACGGAGCTTTCTTT
TRBV4-3	NA	NA	TRBJ1-1	CASSHRSGELGEAFF	TGCGCCAGCAGCCATCGTTCAGGGGAACTAGGTGAAGCTTTCTTT
TRBV29-1	TRBD1	NA	TRBJ1-4	CSVVYRGTNEKLFF	TGCAGCGTTGTATACAGGGGTACTAATGAAAAACTGTTTTTT
TRBV6-6	NA	once	TRBJ1-5	CASSYSSPRLAQPQHF	TGTGCCAGCAGTTACTCAAGCCCGAGATTAGCTCAGCCCCAGCATTTT
TRBV5-3	TRBD2	NA	TRBJ2-1	CARSLARCGSSYNEQFF	TGTGCCAGAAGCTTGGCCAGGTGCGGGAGCTCCTACAATGAGCAGTTCTTC
TRBV5-1	TRBD2	NA	TRBJ2-2	CASSGTTGTGELFF	TGCGCCAGCAGCGGGACTACGGGGACCGGGGAGCTGTTTTTT
TRBV28	TRBD2	NA	TRBJ2-7	CASSPRLAGGTEQYF	TGTGCCAGCAGTCCTCGACTAGCGGGAGGGACAGAGCAGTACTTC
TRBV5-6	TRBD2	NA	TRBJ2-7	CASSLGLAGAYEQYF	TGTGCCAGCAGCTTGGGACTAGCGGGAGCGTATGAGCAGTACTTC
TRBV18	TRBD1	once	TRBJ2-3	CASSPLQGASTDTQYF	TGTGCCAGCTCACCACTCCAGGGGGCGAGCACAGATACGCAGTATTTT
TRBV5-1	NA	NA	TRBJ1-1	CASSAGNRNLNTEAFF	TGCGCCAGCAGCGCAGGGAATAGAAACCTGAACACTGAAGCTTTCTTT
TRBV5-1	TRBD1	NA	TRBJ1-1	CASSLDVSGGGTEAFF	TGCGCCAGCAGCTTGGACGTGTCAGGGGGAGGCACTGAAGCTTTCTTT
TRBV7-7	TRBD2	NA	TRBJ2-3	CASSFGLAGGTDTQYF	TGTGCTAGCAGCTTTGGGCTAGCGGGAGGCACAGATACGCAGTATTTT
TRBV28	NA	NA	TRBJ2-7	CASSFPLAGNHEQYF	TGTGCCAGCAGTTTCCCGCTGGCAGGGAACCACGAGCAGTACTTC
TRBV7-2	NA	NA	TRBJ1-5	CASSLVNSNQPQHF	TGTGCCAGCAGCTTAGTCAATTCCAATCAGCCCCAGCATTTT
TRBV2	NA	NA	TRBJ1-1	CASSSELNTEAFF	TGTGCCAGCAGTTCTGAACTGAACACTGAAGCTTTCTTT
TRBV15	NA	NA	TRBJ2-7	CATSSGAREEQYF	TGTGCCACCAGCAGCGGGGCCAGGGAAGAGCAGTACTTC
TRBV9	NA	NA	TRBJ1-1	CASSVQGSTEAFF	TGTGCCAGCAGCGTACAGGGGAGCACTGAAGCTTTCTTT
TRBV27	TRBD1	NA	TRBJ2-3	CASRTQGVTDTQYF	TGTGCCAGCAGGACCCAGGGGGTCACAGATACGCAGTATTTT
TRBV5-1	NA	NA	TRBJ1-1	CASSLNMNTEAFF	TGCGCCAGCAGCTTAAACATGAACACTGAAGCTTTCTTT
TRBV6-4	NA	NA	TRBJ2-1	CASSVDGNSYNEQFF	TGTGCCAGCAGTGTTGACGGAAACTCCTACAATGAGCAGTTCTTC
TRBV25-1	NA	NA	TRBJ2-7	CASSGQILSAQYF	TGTGCCAGCAGTGGACAGATACTCAGTGCGCAGTACTTC
TRBV27	NA	NA	TRBJ2-1	CASSLGSQGSGHEQFF	TGTGCCAGCAGTTTAGGGTCACAGGGTTCGGGCCATGAGCAGTTCTTC
TRBV14	TRBD2	NA	TRBJ2-3	CASSRSGRLDTQYF	TGTGCCAGCAGCCGTAGCGGGAGGTTGGATACGCAGTATTTT
TRBV20-1	NA	NA	TRBJ2-7	CSAQTVYEQYF	TGCAGTGCGCAAACAGTTTACGAGCAGTACTTC
TRBV14	TRBD1	NA	TRBJ2-3	CASSPSKGAPTDTQYF	TGTGCCAGCAGCCCTTCTAAGGGGGCGCCCACAGATACGCAGTATTTT
TRBV15	NA	NA	TRBJ2-1	CATQDTYNEQFF	TGTGCCACCCAGGACACGTACAATGAGCAGTTCTTC